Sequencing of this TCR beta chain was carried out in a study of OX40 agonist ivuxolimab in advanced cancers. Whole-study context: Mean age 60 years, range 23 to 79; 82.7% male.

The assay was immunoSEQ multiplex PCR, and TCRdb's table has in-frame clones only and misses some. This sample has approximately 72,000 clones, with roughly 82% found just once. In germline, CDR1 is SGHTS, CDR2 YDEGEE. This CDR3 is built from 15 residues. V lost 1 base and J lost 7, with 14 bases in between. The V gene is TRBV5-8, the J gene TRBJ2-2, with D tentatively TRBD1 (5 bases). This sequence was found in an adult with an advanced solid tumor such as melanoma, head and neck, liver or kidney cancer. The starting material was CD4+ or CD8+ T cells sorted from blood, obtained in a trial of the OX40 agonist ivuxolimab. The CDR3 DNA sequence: TGTGCCAGCAGCTTGCCAGGGTTTTTGAGCGGGGAGCTGTTTTTT. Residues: CASSLPGFLSGELFF.